This TCR beta chain was sequenced for a study of beta chain features in type 1 diabetes (dated by TCRdb to the late 2010s). As for the study more broadly: Patients and healthy donors did not differ in mean age, gender distribution, total cell number or subset yield. Across all samples, some 100,000,000 sorted cells were examined, and cell number per subset correlated strongly with RNA yield. Regulatory and stem cell-like memory subsets were isolated from only 8 patients and roughly 8 healthy donors, whereas naive and central memory subsets came from all 28 donors. The study compared TCRB repertoires of sorted circulating CD4+ T cell subsets between recently diagnosed type 1 diabetes patients and matched healthy donors.

The High Capacity cDNA Reverse Transcription Kit was used to reverse transcribe all of the isolated RNA, meaning that expressed TCRB transcripts were what got sequenced. Deep immunoSEQ sequencing was performed on naive, central memory and regulatory T cell samples, with an average of around 3.5 million total reads per sample. After sorted cells were lysed in RLT buffer, RNA was extracted with DNase-treated RNeasy Micro or Mini kits, with the choice depending on cell number. Each cell subset was processed separately to prevent cross-contamination, with patient and healthy donor samples processed together. The immunoSEQ multiplex PCR was used to amplify TCRB sequences from cDNA, yielding 87-bp fragments that span the CDR3 region. The amplicons were sequenced using the Illumina HiSeq platform. Turning to the authors' computational methods: Synthetic template baselines were used to correct PCR bias computationally, reads within Hamming distance 2 were collapsed, and singletons that could not be merged were discarded. Reads were aligned against IMGT to assign V, D and J genes, CDR3 length and insertions or deletions at six rearrangement sites. Within each subset, clonotype counts were normalized to sorted cell number, after which true diversity and Gini coefficients were computed with the tcR R package. The overlap coefficient, calculated on TCRB nucleotide sequences, was used to quantify repertoire sharing. TCRdb obtained this table from immuneACCESS and retained in-frame rearrangements with V and J assigned. These tables miss some clones; where compared with another copy, unresolved V genes account for less than half of the shortfall, and the remainder is unexplained. That table furnishes V, J and clone size, whereas the DNA furnished D and trimming. This sample lists under 300,000 clones; around a quarter were detected once. Approximately 4% of the sample rests with the top ten.

From a lookup of the germline V gene, CDR1 and CDR2 are MDHEN and SYDVKM. A distance of 9 bases separates the germline ends of V and J, which lose 3 bases and 0 bases respectively. The CDR3 holds 15 amino acids from the cysteine to the phenylalanine. The only DNA kept is the CDR3, 45 bases in frame from the first base. The full study reports these points: PCR might favor shorter templates, but patient and control samples were amplified and corrected together, so any skew would affect both groups equally. Because small numbers of individuals were included in the HLA sub-analyses, any influence of HLA type on TCRB rearrangement was left unresolved. A moderate but significant shortening of TCRB CDR3 length was observed in type 1 diabetes patients in all four CD4+ subsets. Fewer insertions and more nucleotide deletions at VDJ recombination sites were observed in patients with type 1 diabetes, implying thymic rearrangement abnormalities. The naive, central memory and regulatory TCRB repertoires appeared to resemble one another more closely among patients than among healthy donors. Because cDNA rather than genomic DNA was sequenced, highly expressing activated cells could have been over-represented, although no difference in activation and CD3 levels was found between groups.

Each donor gave one peripheral blood draw, averaging approximately 0.11 L, which was collected into heparinised tubes. Using a panel that included CD45RO, CCR7, CD25, CD127, CD95 and CD27, naive, central memory, regulatory and stem cell-like memory CD4+ T cells were sorted on a BD FACSAria II. Every sorted population had a purity above 95%. PBMCs were isolated immediately by Lymphoprep density gradient centrifugation and stained directly without culture. Samples were stained and sorted in pairs, with one healthy donor and one patient per experiment, so that batch effects were minimized. Points on this clone: Which antigen it targets is not known. Nothing much larger sits one base from this clone, and base qualities are not available.

This sequence originates from a man aged 25-45 years in good health. Sequencing was performed on central memory CD4+ T cells from blood. This chain joins TRBV28 to TRBJ2-1; perhaps TRBD1 is the D gene, with 5 bases matching. The CDR3 sequence is CASSFHGASYNEQFF. The nucleotide sequence reads TGTGCCAGCAGTTTTCATGGGGCCTCCTACAATGAGCAGTTCTTC.